This is a list of T cell receptor beta chains from one sample in a study of T cell repertoires in cytomegalovirus infection. TCRdb ran MiXCR on the reads and lists one entry per CDR3 protein. The sample includes some 400,000 distinct CDR3 sequences, around a sixth of them seen just once. Sequences were obtained from PBMCs. The receptor set was obtained from a human donor in good health (CMV status not recorded). Some clones in this sample may be carry-over from other donors' samples. Each CDR3 is given with its conserved first and last residue. The D gene is left open where the match is weak. Part of the rows lack a size; the others show once, few, many or a class for expanded clones.

>TRBV5-1|.|TRBJ2-5|.
TGCGCCAGCAGCTCAGGAGGGGGGGGGTACCAAGAGACCCAGTACTTC
CASSSGGGGYQETQYF
>TRBV12-3/TRBV12-4|.|TRBJ1-2|.
TGTGCCAGCAGCTTGGGAGGAGAGGGGACGCGGGACTACACCTTC
CASSLGGEGTRDYTF
>TRBV30|.|TRBJ1-5|.
TGTGCCTGGAGTAGTGGGGGCGATTACAATCAGCCCCAGCATTTT
CAWSSGGDYNQPQHF
>TRBV18|.|TRBJ1-5|.
TGTGCCAGCTCATCAGGGGTGGGCAATCAGCCCCAGCATTTT
CASSSGVGNQPQHF
>TRBV28|.|TRBJ1-6|once
TGTGCCAGCAGTCCAGGACAAAGGGCTTCACCCCTCCACTTT
CASSPGQRASPLHF
>TRBV19|.|TRBJ1-4|.
TGTGCCAGTACCCCGGCGGTGGACATTAATGAAAAACTGTTTTTT
CASTPAVDINEKLFF
>TRBV10-3|.|TRBJ1-1|many
TGTGCCATCGGGCGAACTACTGAAGCTTTCTTT
CAIGRTTEAFF
>TRBV7-2|.|TRBJ1-1|few
TGTGCCAGCGGGACCCATATGAACACTGAAGCTTTCTTT
CASGTHMNTEAFF
>TRBV12-3/TRBV12-4|.|TRBJ1-4|.
TGTGCCAGCAGTTTAGCTGAGGGTGAAAAACTGTTTTTT
CASSLAEGEKLFF
>TRBV11-2|TRBD1|TRBJ2-7|.
TGTGCCAGCAGCCGCCAAGGAGCTGGACCAGACAGGGTATCCCACGAGCAGTACTTC
CASSRQGAGPDRVSHEQYF
>TRBV6-6|.|TRBJ1-3|many
TGTGCCAGCAGTTACGGGAGGACTGGAAACACCATATATTTT
CASSYGRTGNTIYF
>TRBV7-2|TRBD2|TRBJ2-1|many
TGTGCCAGCACCCGGGACACGGGAGGGGGGCAGTTCTTC
CASTRDTGGGQFF
>TRBV25-1|TRBD2|TRBJ2-3|many
TGTGCCAGCAGTGAACTAGCGGGGGGCTCTAGCACAGATACGCAGTATTTT
CASSELAGGSSTDTQYF
>TRBV27|.|TRBJ1-1|few
TGTGCCAGCAGTTTCCGGAGGGAGGACACTGAAGCTTTCTTT
CASSFRREDTEAFF
>TRBV7-2|TRBD1|TRBJ1-2|many
TGTGCCAGCAGCCCGGACAGGGGCTATGGCTACACCTTC
CASSPDRGYGYTF
>TRBV7-8|.|TRBJ2-3|many
TGTGCCAGCAGCTTACATTTAGAGGATACGCAGTATTTT
CASSLHLEDTQYF
>TRBV7-9|.|TRBJ1-3|.
TGTGCCAGCAGTGTTACCCTCTCTGGAAACACCATATATTTT
CASSVTLSGNTIYF
>TRBV10-3|TRBD2|TRBJ2-3|few
TGTGCCATCAGGGGACTAGCGGGAGTCCTGGATACGCAGTATTTT
CAIRGLAGVLDTQYF
>TRBV10-3|TRBD1|TRBJ2-1|few
TGTGCCACCGAATCCTCAATAAGGACAGGGGGCAGCAATGAGCAGTTCTTC
CATESSIRTGGSNEQFF
>TRBV7-2|.|TRBJ2-7|many
TGTGCCAGCAGCTTAGTAGGAGCGTTCCGCGAGCAGTACTTC
CASSLVGAFREQYF
>TRBV11-2|.|TRBJ2-7|few
TGTGCCAGCAGCCCGGGTCGCCAGGGTATCCACGAGCAGTACTTC
CASSPGRQGIHEQYF
>TRBV11-2|.|TRBJ1-4|few
TGTGCCAGCAGCTCCCCGGGACGGGAAAAACTGTTTTTT
CASSSPGREKLFF
>TRBV7-2|.|TRBJ1-5|many
TGTGCCAGCAGCTTAGAAGTGGGTTACAATCAGCCCCAGCATTTT
CASSLEVGYNQPQHF
>TRBV10-3|.|TRBJ1-1|.
TGTGCCATCAGTCAGGGACAGAACACTGAAGCTTTCTTT
CAISQGQNTEAFF
>TRBV5-5|.|TRBJ1-3|.
TGTGCCAGCAGCTTGGGACAGCACTCTGGAAACACCATATATTTT
CASSLGQHSGNTIYF
>TRBV2|.|TRBJ2-5|few
TGTGCCAGCAGATCAAGGACTCGCGCCGTCCGAGAGACCCAGTACTTC
CASRSRTRAVRETQYF
>TRBV12-3/TRBV12-4|.|TRBJ2-1|.
TGTGCCAGCTTGGCAGGGGACTACAATGAGCAGTTCTTC
CASLAGDYNEQFF
>TRBV5-4|TRBD1|TRBJ1-2|many
TGTGCCAGCAGACCACAGGGGTCGTTCGGCTACACCTTC
CASRPQGSFGYTF
>TRBV25-1|.|TRBJ1-2|.
TGTGCCAGCAGTGAAGGAGGCAGGCTCTATGGCTACACCTTC
CASSEGGRLYGYTF
>TRBV2|.|TRBJ2-5|.
TGTGCCAGCAGAAACCGGGACCCTGGAGTGACCCAGTACTTC
CASRNRDPGVTQYF
>TRBV7-2|.|TRBJ2-7|many
TGTGCCAGCAGCTTAGGGGCCACTCTCTCCTACGAGCAGTACTTC
CASSLGATLSYEQYF
>TRBV7-2|TRBD2|TRBJ2-5|many
TGTGCCAGCAGCTCCGGGACTAGTGGCGAGACCCAGTACTTC
CASSSGTSGETQYF
>TRBV6-2/TRBV6-3|TRBD2|TRBJ2-7|.
TGTGCCAGCAAAAGACTAGCGGGAGGTATCTACGAGCAGTACTTC
CASKRLAGGIYEQYF
>TRBV12-3/TRBV12-4|.|TRBJ2-1|.
TGTGCCAGCAGTTTTGCTCGGACACATCCTTACAATGAGCAGTTCTTC
CASSFARTHPYNEQFF